A single sample gave rise to the 28 T cell receptor beta chains below, sequenced in a study of blood T cell repertoires in COVID-19. Only in-frame clones appear in the TCRdb table, and some are missing; sequencing was by immunoSEQ multiplex PCR. The sample carries hundreds of thousands of clones, around 87% recorded once. The sample taken for sequencing was peripheral blood. All receptors derive from a woman aged 50 to 65 who had recovered from COVID-19.

The chain couples TRBV5-6 to TRBJ1-1; 7 bases align to TRBD1. Germline V gene sequence: CDR1 SGHDT, CDR2 YYEEEE. CDR3 length: 13 amino acids. V dropped 3 bases and J dropped 6; count of bases not matched to a gene: 5. CDR3 nucleotides: TGTGCCAGCAGCTGGGATCAGGGGGCTGAAGCTTTCTTT. Translated, it gives CASSWDQGAEAFF.

The chain carries TRBV3-1 (or the pseudogene TRBV3-2) and TRBJ1-1; TRBD1 matches at 9 bases. After removal of 0 bases from V and 7 bases from J, the junction contained 3 bases not matched to a gene. The CDR3 consists of 14 residues. The germline gives CDR1 LGHDT, CDR2 YNNKEL (reference sequence). This chain's CDR3 is CASSQEDRGSEAFF. CDR3 in DNA: TGTGCCAGCAGCCAAGAAGACAGGGGGAGTGAAGCTTTCTTT.

This chain connects TRBV3-1 (or the pseudogene TRBV3-2) to TRBJ1-3, with TRBD1 as a possible D gene (5 bases). From germline, CDR1 is LGHDT and CDR2 YNNKEL (reference sequence). The V end lost 0 bases, the J end lost 2 bases, and 8 bases lay between the germline ends. This CDR3 contains 15 residues. The CDR3 spells CASSQDTRAGNTIYF. In nucleotides, the CDR3 is TGTGCCAGCAGCCAAGATACCAGGGCTGGAAACACCATATATTTT.

J is TRBJ2-7 and V is TRBV29-1; 10 nucleotides line up with TRBD1. CDR1 SQVTM and CDR2 ANQGSEA come from the germline V gene. This CDR3 has 12 residues. With V trimmed by 4 bases and J by 6 bases, 3 bases remained unmatched. CDR3 sequence: CSVGGTGVEQYF. The CDR3 DNA follows: TGCAGCGTTGGCGGGACAGGGGTCGAGCAGTACTTC.

The V gene is TRBV11-1, the J gene TRBJ2-3; D is ambiguous. The CDR3 length is 12 residues. With 5 bases removed from V and 7 bases from J, the gap between germline ends came to 10 bases. From germline, CDR1 is SGHAT and CDR2 FQDESV (reference sequence). The CDR3 nucleotides are TGTGCCAGCAGCCTCAGGTCAAATACGCAGTATTTT. It encodes CASSLRSNTQYF.

The chain recombines TRBV9 with TRBJ2-4; a possible D gene is TRBD1 (6 bases). The CDR3 has 16 residues. Germline V gene sequence: CDR1 SGDLS, CDR2 YYNGEE. V dropped 2 bases and J dropped 7 bases, with 19 bases sitting between them. CDR3 coding DNA: TGTGCCAGCAGCGTTGGCTGGGGGCCCTCTGGGAACATTCAGTACTTC. This encodes CASSVGWGPSGNIQYF.

The chain couples TRBV12-5 to TRBJ1-4, with D unresolved. Germline V gene sequence: CDR1 LGHNT, CDR2 FRNRAP. The CDR3 contains 16 residues. V gave up 0 bases and J gave up 3 bases, with 11 bases separating them. This chain's CDR3 is CASGLVDGRANEKLFF. For the CDR3, the DNA is TGTGCTAGTGGTTTGGTAGATGGTAGAGCTAATGAAAAACTGTTTTTT.

The chain employs TRBV11-2 and TRBJ1-2; D call uncertain. V was shortened by 5 bases and J by 4 bases, with 8 bases between the two germline ends. The CDR3 runs 12 residues. Germline V gene sequence: CDR1 SGHAT, CDR2 FQNNGV. CDR3 coding DNA: TGTGCCAGCAGCGAAGAGGGCTATGGCTACACCTTC. This sequence encodes CASSEEGYGYTF.

The V gene is TRBV6-5, the J gene TRBJ1-2; the match to TRBD1 covers 8 bases. V lost 0 bases to trimming and J lost 6 bases; unmatched junction nucleotides: 3. Germline V gene sequence: CDR1 MNHEY, CDR2 SVGAGI. The CDR3 contains 14 residues. The CDR3 region is CASSYSNRGNGYTF. CDR3 coding DNA: TGTGCCAGCAGTTACTCGAACAGGGGGAATGGCTACACCTTC.

The genes are TRBV18 and TRBJ1-2, with 8 bases matching TRBD1. After removal of 3 bases from V and 3 bases from J, the junction contained 6 bases not matched to a gene. CDR1 is KGHSH and CDR2 is LQKENI in the germline V gene. The CDR3 covers 15 residues. The CDR3 sequence: CASSPSGGLDYGYTF. CDR3 coding DNA: TGTGCCAGCTCACCCTCAGGGGGCCTTGACTATGGCTACACCTTC.

The chain employs TRBV7-2 and TRBJ2-3; D remains ambiguous. The CDR3 length is 13 residues. Germline V gene lookup returns CDR1 SGHTA and CDR2 FQGNSA. The ends were cut back, 2 bases at V and 2 bases at J, with 5 bases in the middle. In DNA, the CDR3 is TGTGCCAGCAGCTTATACAACACAGATACGCAGTATTTT. Encoded protein: CASSLYNTDTQYF.

This clone was detected a few times. The rearrangement joins TRBV2 to TRBJ1-2; the match to TRBD1 covers 7 bases. The CDR3 loop spans 14 amino acids. V was clipped by 8 bases and J by 2 bases; unmatched bases: 8. Germline V gene sequence: CDR1 SNHLY, CDR2 FYNNEI. CDR3 protein: CASDGQGVNYGYTF. As DNA, the CDR3 is TGTGCCAGCGATGGCCAGGGGGTCAACTATGGCTACACCTTC.

The chain recombines TRBV5-6 with TRBJ1-1, with D possibly TRBD1 on 5 matching bases. The CDR3 runs to 16 residues. Deletions cut 7 bases from V and 5 bases from J, with 24 bases between. Per germline, CDR1 SGHDT and CDR2 YYEEEE. Written as DNA, the CDR3 is TGTGCCAGCTCGGTGAGCGGGACCGCTAGCGGGACTGAAGCTTTCTTT. This sequence encodes CASSVSGTASGTEAFF. Using reference TRBV5-6 and TRBJ1-1 for the parts outside the CDR3, the full variable domain is DAGVTQSPTHLIKTRGQQVTLRCSPKSGHDTVSWYQQALGQGPQFIFQYYEEEERQRGNFPDRFSGHQFPNYSSELNVNALLLGDSALYLCASSVSGTASGTEAFFGQGTRLTVV.

This chain links TRBV9 with TRBJ2-7, with 9 bases aligning to TRBD1. The germline CDR1 and CDR2 sequences are SGDLS and YYNGEE. With 3 bases clipped from V and 4 bases from J, the junction kept 5 bases outside the gene matches. The CDR3 is made up of 14 amino acids. The CDR3 nucleotides are TGTGCCAGCAGCGGGACAGGGGATTTTTACGAGCAGTACTTC. Encoded protein: CASSGTGDFYEQYF.

The rearrangement uses TRBV6-5 and TRBJ2-3; possible D gene TRBD1, 5 bases. Deletions cut 5 bases from V and 4 bases from J, with 16 bases between. There are 15 residues in the CDR3. The germline V gene encodes CDR1 MNHEY and CDR2 SVGAGI. The CDR3: CASSSYTGDPDTQYF. The CDR3 nucleotides are TGTGCCAGCAGTAGCTATACAGGCGACCCAGATACGCAGTATTTT.

The V call is TRBV10-1, the J call TRBJ2-3; 8 positions agree with TRBD1. This CDR3 region has 16 residues. CDR1 WNHNN and CDR2 SYGVQD come from the germline V gene (reference sequence). Losses at the gene ends were 4 bases for V and 4 bases for J; bases not matched to a gene: 10. The DNA for the CDR3 is TGCGCCAGCAGTGGGGACAGGACCCGACGTTCAGATACGCAGTATTTT. It codes for CASSGDRTRRSDTQYF.

About this clone: In the same sample, other DNA sequences code for this CDR3. The chain uses TRBV6-5 and TRBJ2-7; D is possibly TRBD1 (6 bases). The germline V gene has CDR1 MNHEY and CDR2 SVGAGI. The CDR3 runs 12 residues. V was cut by 4 bases and J by 7 bases, with 11 bases left in between. This CDR3 is CASSSDSGEQYF. CDR3 sequence (DNA): TGTGCCAGCAGTTCGGACAGTGGGGAGCAGTACTTC.

The chain employs TRBV19 and TRBJ1-1; TRBD1 is a possible D gene (5 bases). V lost 10 bases, J lost 8 bases, and 17 bases lay in between. The CDR3 spans 12 residues. The germline CDR1 and CDR2 sequences are LNHDA and SQIVND (reference sequence). CDR3 residues: CATGTGGSEAFF. The CDR3 nucleotides are TGTGCCACCGGGACCGGGGGGTCCGAAGCTTTCTTT. Full variable domain (rest looked up from reference TRBV19 and TRBJ1-1): DGGITQSPKYLFRKEGQNVTLSCEQNLNHDAMYWYRQDPGQGLRLIYYSQIVNDFQKGDIAEGYSVSREKKESFPLTVTSAQKNPTAFYLCATGTGGSEAFFGQGTRLTVV.

This clone appeared a few times. This rearrangement joins TRBV7-9 to TRBJ1-2; no firm D call. V gave up 4 bases and J gave up 1 base, with 10 bases separating them. The V gene's germline CDR1 is SEHNR and CDR2 FQNEAQ (reference sequence). The CDR3 has 14 residues. CDR3 loop: CASSSVGFNYGYTF. In DNA form, the CDR3 reads TGTGCCAGCAGCTCCGTCGGGTTTAACTATGGCTACACCTTC.

The rearrangement joins TRBV28 to TRBJ1-5, with TRBD1 identical over 10 bases. The ends lost 3 bases at V and 0 bases at J; junction bases unmatched: 11. Germline V CDR1 and CDR2: MDHEN, SYDVKM. The CDR3 totals 19 residues. This CDR3 reads CASSFPWSTGGLSNQPQHF. In nucleotides, the CDR3 is TGTGCCAGCAGTTTCCCTTGGTCGACAGGGGGCCTTAGCAATCAGCCCCAGCATTTT. The full variable domain, rest sourced from reference TRBV28 and TRBJ1-5, is DVKVTQSSRYLVKRTGEKVFLECVQDMDHENMFWYRQDPGLGLRLIYFSYDVKMKEKGDIPEGYSVSREKKERFSLILESASTNQTSMYLCASSFPWSTGGLSNQPQHFGDGTRLSIL.

This clone was counted a single time. This rearrangement joins TRBV28 to TRBJ2-7; a possible D gene is TRBD2 (6 bases). CDR1 is MDHEN and CDR2 is SYDVKM in the germline V gene. V lost 5 bases and J 6 bases, leaving 17 bases between the germline ends. This CDR3 region has 14 residues. The CDR3 loop is CASSRRGSEGEQYF. CDR3 coding DNA: TGTGCCAGCAGTCGTCGGGGATCGGAGGGCGAGCAGTACTTC.

The V gene is TRBV10-3, the J gene TRBJ2-5; 7 bases match TRBD1. V lost 10 bases to trimming and J lost 5 bases; unmatched junction nucleotides: 10. The CDR3 totals 13 residues. The germline CDR1 and CDR2 sequences are ENHRY and SYGVKD. CDR3 bases: TGTGCCACCAGCGAGGGGGCGGATGAGACCCAGTACTTC. It encodes CATSEGADETQYF.

The rearrangement uses TRBV6-5 and TRBJ1-4; TRBD1 matches 9 bases. This CDR3 has 16 amino acids. The J segment lost 3 bases and the V segment lost 4 bases, leaving 6 bases of the junction unmatched. CDR1 and CDR2 (germline): MNHEY, SVGAGI. The CDR3 nucleotides are TGTGCCAGCAGTTTGAGAACAGGGGGCTCTAATGAAAAACTGTTTTTT. It codes for CASSLRTGGSNEKLFF.

V gene TRBV6-2 or TRBV6-3 combines with J gene TRBJ2-1; D call uncertain. V was pared by 4 bases and J by 1 base, with 2 bases between. The CDR3 extends over 12 amino acids. CDR1 is MNHEY, CDR2 SVGEGT, per germline. The CDR3 protein is CASSLSYNEQFF. The CDR3 DNA follows: TGTGCCAGCAGTTTATCCTACAATGAGCAGTTCTTC.

The CDR3 loop reads CASSVAAGQETQYF. The CDR3 nucleotides read TGTGCCAGCAGCGTAGCGGCAGGGCAAGAGACCCAGTACTTC. This chain joins TRBV9 and TRBJ2-5; D might be TRBD1 (5 bases). CDR1 and CDR2 from the germline V gene are SGDLS and YYNGEE. Trimming removed 0 bases from V and 2 bases from J, with 8 bases in between. There are 14 residues in the CDR3. Full variable domain (outside the CDR3, taken from reference TRBV9 and TRBJ2-5): DSGVTQTPKHLITATGQRVTLRCSPRSGDLSVYWYQQSLDQGLQFLIQYYNGEERAKGNILERFSAQQFPDLHSELNLSSLELGDSALYFCASSVAAGQETQYFGPGTRLLVL.

This rearrangement joins TRBV28 to TRBJ2-3; D gene uncertain. V was cut by 1 base and J by 2 bases, with 4 bases left in between. CDR3 size: 13 residues. The germline V gene has CDR1 MDHEN and CDR2 SYDVKM. DNA of the CDR3: TGTGCCAGCAGTTTATACAACACAGATACGCAGTATTTT. Protein product: CASSLYNTDTQYF.

This chain connects TRBV7-2 to TRBJ2-7; 8 bases map to TRBD2. The J segment lost 0 bases and the V segment lost 1 base, leaving 8 bases of the junction unmatched. Germline V CDR1 and CDR2: SGHTA, FQGNSA. The CDR3 consists of 17 residues. DNA of the CDR3: TGTGCCAGCAGCTTAGATATATACGGGGGGGCCTCCTACGAGCAGTACTTC. Translation: CASSLDIYGGASYEQYF.

The rearrangement joins TRBV15 to TRBJ2-7; 10 bases match TRBD1. The CDR3 loop spans 16 amino acids. Germline values: CDR1 LNHNV, CDR2 YYDKDF (reference sequence). V was clipped by 1 base and J by 1 base; unmatched bases: 4. CDR3 in amino acids: CATSRAGTGASYEQYF. In DNA, the CDR3 is TGTGCCACCAGCAGAGCCGGGACAGGGGCATCCTACGAGCAGTACTTC.